This passage covers 7 T cell receptor beta chains from one sample sequenced in a study of monozygotic twins with inflammatory bowel disease (dated by TCRdb to the late 2010s). Library preparation employed 5' RACE. This sample was sequenced with an Illumina HiSeq 2500. TCRdb reprocessed the public reads and reports one entry per CDR3 protein sequence, without DNA. In this sample's table one finds approximately 400,000 distinct CDR3 sequences. 2% to 3% of the sample is taken by the ten largest. The sequencing input was blood. These receptors all come from a human donor with ulcerative colitis or Crohn's disease, or a healthy co-twin of an affected twin (not recorded which).

The chain employs TRBV20-1 and TRBJ2-7; without DNA, the TCRdb call of TRBD1 cannot be checked. Per the germline V gene, CDR1 is DFQATT and CDR2 is SNEGSKA (reference sequence). CDR3 length: 13 amino acids. The CDR3 reads CSAWATGSYEQYF.

The V call is TRBV6-1, the J call TRBJ2-7. The CDR3 consists of 15 residues. Germline loops: CDR1 MNHNS, CDR2 SASEGT. The chain's CDR3 is CASSELEFLPYEQYF.

The rearrangement joins TRBV29-1 to TRBJ1-2; checking the TCRdb D call of TRBD1 is not possible without DNA. The CDR3 runs to 16 residues. CDR1 and CDR2 from the germline V gene are SQVTM and ANQGSEA. CDR3 amino acids: CSVEGGSDPKGYGYTF.

V is TRBV20-1 and J is TRBJ1-1. This CDR3 has 15 residues. Germline V gene sequence: CDR1 DFQATT, CDR2 SNEGSKA (reference sequence). CDR3: CSARNPGYGNTEAFF.

The gene calls are TRBV6-2 or TRBV6-3 and TRBJ2-1. Germline CDR1 and CDR2: MNHEY and SVGEGT. The length of the CDR3 is 14 residues. The CDR3 loop is CASSFPSSHNEQFF.

The chain joins TRBV7-6 to TRBJ2-6. CDR3 length equals 16 residues. In germline, CDR1 is SGHVS, CDR2 FNYEAQ. The CDR3 here is CASSQRWFSGANVLTF.

The chain recombines TRBV20-1 with TRBJ1-1. Germline loops: CDR1 DFQATT, CDR2 SNEGSKA (reference sequence). The CDR3 sequence is 12 residues long. The chain's CDR3 is CSARTGNTEAFF.